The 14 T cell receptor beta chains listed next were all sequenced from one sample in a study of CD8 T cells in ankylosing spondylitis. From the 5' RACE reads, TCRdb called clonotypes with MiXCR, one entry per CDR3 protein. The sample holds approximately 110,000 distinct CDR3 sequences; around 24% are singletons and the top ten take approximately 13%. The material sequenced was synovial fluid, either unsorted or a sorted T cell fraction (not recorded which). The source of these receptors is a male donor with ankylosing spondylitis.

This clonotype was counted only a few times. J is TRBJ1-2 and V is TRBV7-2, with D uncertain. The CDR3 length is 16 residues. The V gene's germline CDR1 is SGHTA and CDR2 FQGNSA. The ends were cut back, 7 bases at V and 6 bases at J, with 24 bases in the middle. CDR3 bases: TGTGCCAGCACCCTCCCCCAGCGCTTCTTTACCGATGGCTACACCTTC. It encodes CASTLPQRFFTDGYTF.

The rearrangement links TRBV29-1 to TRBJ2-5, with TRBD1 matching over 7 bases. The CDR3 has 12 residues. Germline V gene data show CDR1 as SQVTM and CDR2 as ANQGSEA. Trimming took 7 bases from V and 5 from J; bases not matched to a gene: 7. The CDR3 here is CSGIQGMETQYF. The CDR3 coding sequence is TGCAGCGGAATACAGGGGATGGAGACCCAGTACTTC.

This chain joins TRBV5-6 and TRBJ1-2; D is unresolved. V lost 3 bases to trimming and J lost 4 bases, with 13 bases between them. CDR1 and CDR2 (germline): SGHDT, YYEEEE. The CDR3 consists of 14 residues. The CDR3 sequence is CASSSGLEIYGYTF. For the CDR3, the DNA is TGTGCCAGCAGCTCCGGGCTCGAAATCTATGGCTACACCTTC.

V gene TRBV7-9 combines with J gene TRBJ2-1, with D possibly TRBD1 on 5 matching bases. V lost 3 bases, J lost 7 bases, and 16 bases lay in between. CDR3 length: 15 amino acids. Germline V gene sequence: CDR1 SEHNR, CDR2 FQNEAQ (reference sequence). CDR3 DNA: TGTGCCAGCAGCTTGATACAGGCCCTTAGGAATGAGCAGTTCTTC. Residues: CASSLIQALRNEQFF.

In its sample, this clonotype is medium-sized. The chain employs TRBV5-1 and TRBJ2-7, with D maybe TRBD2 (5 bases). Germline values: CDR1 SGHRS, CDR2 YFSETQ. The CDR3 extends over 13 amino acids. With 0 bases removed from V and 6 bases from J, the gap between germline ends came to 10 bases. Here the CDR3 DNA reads TGCGCCAGCAGCTTGGGGCTAGAGGGCGAGCAGTACGTC. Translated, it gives CASSLGLEGEQYV.

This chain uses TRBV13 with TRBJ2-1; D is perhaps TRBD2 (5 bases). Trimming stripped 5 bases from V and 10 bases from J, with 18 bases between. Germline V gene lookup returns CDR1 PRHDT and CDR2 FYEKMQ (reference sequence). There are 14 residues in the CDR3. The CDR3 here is CASSPPWGDDEQFF. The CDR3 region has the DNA TGTGCCAGCAGCCCTCCATGGGGAGACGACGAGCAGTTCTTC. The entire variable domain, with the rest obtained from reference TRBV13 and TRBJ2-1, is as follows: AAGVIQSPRHLIKEKRETATLKCYPIPRHDTVYWYQQGPGQDPQFLISFYEKMQSDKGSIPDRFSAQQFSDYHSELNMSSLELGDSALYFCASSPPWGDDEQFFGPGTRLTVL.

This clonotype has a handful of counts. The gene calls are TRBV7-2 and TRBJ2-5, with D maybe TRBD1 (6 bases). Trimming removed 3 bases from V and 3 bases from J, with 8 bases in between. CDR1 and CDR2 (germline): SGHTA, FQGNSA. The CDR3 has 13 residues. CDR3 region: CASSFRTEETQYF. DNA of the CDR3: TGTGCCAGCAGCTTTAGGACAGAAGAGACCCAGTACTTC.

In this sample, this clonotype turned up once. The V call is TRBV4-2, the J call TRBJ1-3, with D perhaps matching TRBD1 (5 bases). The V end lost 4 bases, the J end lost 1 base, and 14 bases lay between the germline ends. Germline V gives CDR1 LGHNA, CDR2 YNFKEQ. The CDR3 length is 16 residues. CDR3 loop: CASSPQTRGSGNTIYF. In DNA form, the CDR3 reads TGTGCCAGCAGCCCACAGACCCGGGGGTCTGGAAACACCATATATTTT.

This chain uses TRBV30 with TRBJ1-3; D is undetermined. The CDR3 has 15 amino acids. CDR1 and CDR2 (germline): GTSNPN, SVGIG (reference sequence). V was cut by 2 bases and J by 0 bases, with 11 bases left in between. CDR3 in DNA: TGTGCCTGGAGTAGGTCGGGAACCTCTGGAAACACCATATATTTT. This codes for CAWSRSGTSGNTIYF.

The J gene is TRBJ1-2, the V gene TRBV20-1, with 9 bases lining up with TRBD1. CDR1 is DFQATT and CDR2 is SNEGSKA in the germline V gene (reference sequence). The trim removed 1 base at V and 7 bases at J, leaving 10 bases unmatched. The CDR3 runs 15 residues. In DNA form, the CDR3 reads TGCAGTGCTAGAGTCGGTCGACAGGGGGAGTCTGGCTACACCTTC. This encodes CSARVGRQGESGYTF.

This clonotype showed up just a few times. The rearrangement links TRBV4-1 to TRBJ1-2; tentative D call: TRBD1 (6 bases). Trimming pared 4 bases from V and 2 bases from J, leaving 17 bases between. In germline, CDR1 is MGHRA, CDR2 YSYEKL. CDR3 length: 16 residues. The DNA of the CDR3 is TGCGCCAGCAGCCGGGGGGGCTTAAGTGTCAACTATGGCTACACCTTC. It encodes CASSRGGLSVNYGYTF.

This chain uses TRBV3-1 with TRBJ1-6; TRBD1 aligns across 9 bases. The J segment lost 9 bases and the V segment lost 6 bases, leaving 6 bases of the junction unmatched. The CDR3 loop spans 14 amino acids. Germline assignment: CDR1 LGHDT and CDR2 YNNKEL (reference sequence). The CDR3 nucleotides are TGTGCCAGCAGTTGGGACAGGGAAAGTTCACCCCTCCACTTT. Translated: CASSWDRESSPLHF.

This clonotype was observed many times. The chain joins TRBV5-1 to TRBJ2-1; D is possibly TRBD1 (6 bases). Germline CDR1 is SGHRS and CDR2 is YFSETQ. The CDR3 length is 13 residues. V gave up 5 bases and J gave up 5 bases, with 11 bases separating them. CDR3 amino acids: CASRLGDNNEQFF. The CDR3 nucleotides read TGCGCCAGCAGGTTAGGGGACAACAATGAGCAGTTCTTC.

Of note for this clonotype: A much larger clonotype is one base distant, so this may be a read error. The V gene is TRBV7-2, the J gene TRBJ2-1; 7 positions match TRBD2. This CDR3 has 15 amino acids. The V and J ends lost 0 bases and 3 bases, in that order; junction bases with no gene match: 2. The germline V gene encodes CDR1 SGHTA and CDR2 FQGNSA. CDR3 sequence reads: CASSLAGGFYNEQFF. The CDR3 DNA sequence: TGTGCCAGCAGCTTAGCGGGAGGGTTCTACAATGAGCAGTTCTTC.